This T cell receptor (beta chain) came from a study of T-cell reconstitution after alpha-beta-depleted transplantation in children. Study results and limitations: Reports say that about two months after transplant, the alpha-beta T cells came out of several hundred graft clones that had expanded. It was newly produced T cells that mostly accounted for T-cell counts and diversity one year after transplant.

A remark on this clonotype: Its antigen remains unidentified.

CDR3 length equals 15 residues. Germline V gene data show CDR1 as SGHRS and CDR2 as YFSETQ. V lost 4 bases and J lost 4; bases outside the gene matches: 8. Unique molecular identifiers were incorporated when the TCRbeta library was constructed. TCRdb called the PCR reads again in MiXCR, with one record for every CDR3 protein. This table holds 800,000 to 1,000,000 distinct CDR3 sequences, around 30% found once. Here the sequenced sample was PBMCs, mostly from graft donor cells, taken 360 days after TCRalphabeta/CD19-depleted stem cell transplant. The chain combines TRBV5-1 with TRBJ1-1, with 9 bases that match TRBD1. The clonotype originates from a boy in the first two years of life who had a stem cell transplant for SCID, so the T cells may come from the graft donor. CDR3 residues: CASSIRTGELTEAFF. The DNA of the CDR3 is TGCGCCAGCAGCATCCGGACAGGGGAACTCACTGAAGCTTTCTTT.